The clone carrying this TCR beta chain was detected only a few times. Its antigen is not identified. This CDR3 is 15 amino acids long. V shed 0 bases and J shed 4 bases, with 12 bases lying between them. The germline gives CDR1 SGDLS, CDR2 YYNGEE. This entry is derived from a study of cytomegalovirus exposure and HLA in healthy donors. As for the study in general: A subsequent analysis stated that the roughly 120 validation repertoires were run on the same platform as the roughly 670 first-cohort repertoires. Study outcomes and limitations: Altogether, 150 to 200 TCR beta chains were recorded as cytomegalovirus-associated.

TCRdb keeps only in-frame clones here, not all; method: immunoSEQ multiplex PCR. The sample yields under 400,000 clones, over 75% seen once. Sequenced: PBMCs. The genes are TRBV9 and TRBJ2-3; D is perhaps TRBD2 (7 bases). This receptor was taken from a man in his thirties or forties in good health and CMV-seronegative. The CDR3 region is CASSVDRGASDTQYF. The CDR3 DNA reads as TGTGCCAGCAGCGTAGACCGGGGGGCCTCAGATACGCAGTATTTT.